The 4 T cell receptor beta chains in this list originate from one sample, sequenced in a study of technical replicates of blood from a handful of donors. The assay was immunoSEQ multiplex PCR, and TCRdb's table has in-frame clones only and misses some. The table includes around 72,000 clones, over 95% detected once. The sequencing sample was made of T cells isolated from PBMCs. All receptors derive from a human donor in good health.

This chain joins TRBV5-6 and TRBJ2-1, with 7 nucleotides matching TRBD1. Germline V gene data show CDR1 as SGHDT and CDR2 as YYEEEE. The CDR3 contains 15 residues. Trimming removed 0 bases from V and 2 bases from J; junction bases left unmatched: 2. The chain's CDR3 is CASSLGGTAYNEQFF. In nucleotides, the CDR3 is TGTGCCAGCAGCTTGGGAGGGACAGCCTACAATGAGCAGTTCTTC.

The chain couples TRBV10-3 to TRBJ2-5, with D maybe TRBD2 (7 bases). CDR3 length equals 13 residues. The germline gives CDR1 ENHRY, CDR2 SYGVKD. The ends were cut back, 6 bases at V and 5 bases at J, with 13 bases in the middle. CDR3 loop: CAIRAGRGETQYF. DNA for the CDR3: TGTGCCATCAGAGCGGGAAGGGGGGAGACCCAGTACTTC.

V and J are TRBV6-1 and TRBJ2-3, with D hard to call. The V and J ends lost 4 bases and 6 bases respectively, with 11 bases between them. The V gene's germline CDR1 is MNHNS and CDR2 SASEGT. The CDR3 consists of 13 residues. This CDR3 reads CASSGPTVDTQYF. In DNA form, the CDR3 reads TGTGCCAGCAGTGGCCCGACTGTCGATACGCAGTATTTT.

The CDR3 DNA sequence: TGTGCCAGCTCCACTGGGCTCGGGGAGCTGTTTTTT. This gives the protein CASSTGLGELFF. The chain employs TRBV6-1 and TRBJ2-2; D gene unclear. Per the germline V gene, CDR1 is MNHNS and CDR2 is SASEGT. Trimming shortened V by 8 bases and J by 7 bases, and 11 bases separated the two germline ends. The CDR3 is 12 residues long.